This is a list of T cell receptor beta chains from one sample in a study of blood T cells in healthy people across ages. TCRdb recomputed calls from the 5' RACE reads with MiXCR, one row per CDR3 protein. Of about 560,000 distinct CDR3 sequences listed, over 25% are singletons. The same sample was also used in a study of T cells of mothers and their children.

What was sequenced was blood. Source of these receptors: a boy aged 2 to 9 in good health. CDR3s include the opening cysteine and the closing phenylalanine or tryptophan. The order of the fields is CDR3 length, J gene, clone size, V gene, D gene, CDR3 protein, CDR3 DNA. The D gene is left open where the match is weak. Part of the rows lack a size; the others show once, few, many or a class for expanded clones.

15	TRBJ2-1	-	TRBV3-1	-	CASSHRGASYNEQFF	TGTGCCAGCAGCCACAGGGGGGCCTCCTACAATGAGCAGTTCTTC
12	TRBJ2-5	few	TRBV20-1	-	CGVGWGSKFQYF	TGCGGCGTTGGTTGGGGTAGTAAATTCCAGTACTTC
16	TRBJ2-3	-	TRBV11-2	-	CASSLHRAGATDTQYF	TGTGCCAGCAGCCTGCACCGGGCCGGAGCCACAGATACGCAGTATTTT
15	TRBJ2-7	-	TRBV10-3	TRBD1	CAISESRDREAEQYF	TGTGCCATCAGTGAGTCTAGGGACAGGGAGGCGGAGCAGTACTTC
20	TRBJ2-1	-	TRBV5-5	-	CASSLGRDFIRHSSYNEQFF	TGTGCCAGCAGCTTGGGCAGGGATTTCATTAGACATAGCTCCTACAATGAGCAGTTCTTC
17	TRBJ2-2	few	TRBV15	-	CATSRTRVWQNTGELFF	TGTGCCACCAGCAGGACTAGGGTGTGGCAGAACACCGGGGAGCTGTTTTTT
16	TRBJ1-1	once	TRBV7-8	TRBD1	CASSLLRDREGPEAFF	TGTGCCAGCAGCTTACTTCGGGACAGGGAAGGGCCCGAAGCTTTCTTT
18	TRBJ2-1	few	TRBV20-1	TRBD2	CSASGTSGRAGSYNEQFF	TGCAGTGCTAGTGGCACTAGCGGGAGGGCCGGCTCCTACAATGAGCAGTTCTTC
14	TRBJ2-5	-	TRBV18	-	CASSPNSVTETQYF	TGTGCCAGCTCACCAAATTCGGTAACGGAGACCCAGTACTTC
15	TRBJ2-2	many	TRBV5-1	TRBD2	CASSLLAGNTGELFF	TGCGCCAGCAGCTTACTAGCGGGGAACACCGGGGAGCTGTTTTTT
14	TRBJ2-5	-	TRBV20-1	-	CSARVQGIKETQYF	TGCAGTGCTAGAGTACAGGGAATAAAAGAGACCCAGTACTTC
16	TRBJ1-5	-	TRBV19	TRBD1	CASSIPGQGLNRPQHF	TGTGCCAGTAGTATACCGGGACAGGGTTTGAATCGGCCCCAGCATTTT
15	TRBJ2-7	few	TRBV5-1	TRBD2	CASSPGTSDSYEQYF	TGCGCCAGCAGCCCCGGGACTAGCGACTCCTACGAGCAGTACTTC
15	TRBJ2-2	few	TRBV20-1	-	CSARDVGENTGELFF	TGCAGTGCTAGAGATGTCGGAGAGAACACCGGGGAGCTGTTTTTT
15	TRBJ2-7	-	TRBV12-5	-	CASGPRRQGGYEQYF	TGTGCTAGTGGTCCCCGCCGTCAAGGGGGCTACGAGCAGTACTTC
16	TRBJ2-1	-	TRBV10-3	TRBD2	CAISESGWGGYNEQFF	TGTGCCATCAGTGAGTCGGGATGGGGGGGTTACAATGAGCAGTTCTTC
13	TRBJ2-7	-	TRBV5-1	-	CASNGGDNYEQYF	TGCGCCAGCAATGGGGGGGACAACTACGAGCAGTACTTC
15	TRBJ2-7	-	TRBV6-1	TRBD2	CASRAPGGGGYEQYF	TGTGCCAGCAGGGCCCCCGGTGGCGGGGGATACGAGCAGTACTTC
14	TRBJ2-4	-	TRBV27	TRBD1	CASSFGTGGNIQYF	TGTGCCAGCAGTTTCGGGACAGGGGGTAACATTCAGTACTTC
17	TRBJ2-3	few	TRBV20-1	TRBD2	CSASPSGREGPPDTQYF	TGCAGTGCTAGTCCTAGCGGGAGAGAGGGACCCCCAGATACGCAGTATTTT
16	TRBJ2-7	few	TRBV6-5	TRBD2	CASSYSRRGSRHEQYF	TGTGCCAGCAGTTACTCTAGGCGGGGGTCCCGGCACGAGCAGTACTTC
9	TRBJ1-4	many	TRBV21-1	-	CATYEKLFF	TGTGCCACCTATGAAAAACTGTTTTTT
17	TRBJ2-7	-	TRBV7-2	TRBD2	CASSLAGTSGRSYEQYF	TGTGCCAGCAGCTTAGCCGGGACTAGCGGGAGGTCCTACGAGCAGTACTTC
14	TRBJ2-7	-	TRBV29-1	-	CSVRTQLDNPEQYF	TGCAGCGTTCGGACGCAATTGGACAACCCCGAGCAGTACTTC
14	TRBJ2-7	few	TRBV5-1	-	CASSLGRETYEQYF	TGCGCCAGCAGCTTAGGACGGGAAACCTACGAGCAGTACTTC
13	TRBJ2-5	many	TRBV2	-	CASSEKIRRTQYF	TGTGCCAGCAGTGAAAAGATCCGGAGGACCCAGTACTTC
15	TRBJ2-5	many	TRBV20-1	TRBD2	CSAYPGTSDQETQYF	TGCAGTGCATATCCGGGGACTAGCGACCAAGAGACCCAGTACTTC
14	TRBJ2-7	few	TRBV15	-	CATSNGGKTYEQYF	TGTGCCACCAGCAATGGAGGTAAAACGTACGAGCAGTACTTC
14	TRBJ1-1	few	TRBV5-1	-	CASSLGGQNTEAFF	TGCGCCAGCAGCTTGGGGGGACAGAACACTGAAGCTTTCTTT
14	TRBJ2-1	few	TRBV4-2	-	CASSQAQGSPSQFF	TGTGCCAGCAGCCAGGCACAGGGTAGCCCCTCCCAGTTCTTC
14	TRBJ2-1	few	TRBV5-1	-	CASSFESPGNEQFF	TGCGCCAGCAGCTTCGAGTCCCCGGGCAATGAGCAGTTCTTC
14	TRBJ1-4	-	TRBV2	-	CASRQGKPNEKLFF	TGTGCCAGCAGACAAGGGAAGCCTAATGAAAAACTGTTTTTT
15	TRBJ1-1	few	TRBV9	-	CASSGLGVTHTEAFF	TGTGCCAGCAGCGGGTTGGGGGTAACGCACACTGAAGCTTTCTTT